Shown below are 18 T cell receptor beta chains from a single sample sequenced in a study of OX40 agonist ivuxolimab in advanced cancers. Library preparation was by the immunoSEQ multiplex PCR assay. TCRdb holds this immuneACCESS table with in-frame rearrangements only. Some clones are missing; in checked studies, unresolved V genes explain under half, and the rest has no known cause. Recorded for this sample are approximately 80,000 clones; 85% to 95% of them occurred a single time. The ten largest clones take up less than 0.55% of the sample. The sample consisted of CD4+ or CD8+ T cells sorted from blood, taken in a trial of the OX40 agonist ivuxolimab. These receptors were taken from an adult with an advanced solid tumor such as melanoma, head and neck, liver or kidney cancer.

The rearrangement joins TRBV11-3 to TRBJ2-2; D possibly corresponds to TRBD2 (6 bases). The CDR3 runs to 16 residues. Germline V lookup: CDR1 SGHNT, CDR2 YENEEA. Trimming left V 3 bases short and J 3 bases short, with 14 bases between. CDR3 nucleotides: TGTGCCAGCAGCTTGGTCGGGAGCTTCTACACCGGGGAGCTGTTTTTT. It codes for CASSLVGSFYTGELFF.

The genes are TRBV5-1 and TRBJ2-2, with TRBD1 as a possible D gene (6 bases). Looked up from germline, CDR1 is SGHRS and CDR2 is YFSETQ. The CDR3 has 16 residues. V lost 2 bases and J lost 4, with 15 bases in between. The CDR3 sequence is CASSFSLDSLTGELFF. Written as DNA, the CDR3 is TGCGCCAGCAGCTTTAGCCTGGACAGCCTCACCGGGGAGCTGTTTTTT.

The chain recombines TRBV5-1 with TRBJ1-2; D call uncertain. The CDR3 has 14 residues. The ends were cut back, 6 bases at V and 0 bases at J, with 12 bases in the middle. Germline V gene data show CDR1 as SGHRS and CDR2 as YFSETQ. This chain's CDR3 is CASTLESTNYGYTF. The CDR3 region has the DNA TGCGCCAGCACCCTAGAATCGACTAACTATGGCTACACCTTC.

Written as DNA, the CDR3 is TGTGCCAGCAGCCAAGAGGTTAGAGGGCGGACTGAAGCTTTCTTT. It specifies CASSQEVRGRTEAFF. The chain recombines TRBV4-2 with TRBJ1-1; no reliable D call. Trimming cost V 0 bases and J 5 bases, with 13 bases left between them. The CDR3 loop spans 15 amino acids. Germline V CDR1 and CDR2: LGHNA, YNFKEQ.

This clone was found once. The chain is built from TRBV7-2 and TRBJ2-7, with 8 positions matching TRBD1. The CDR3 is made up of 15 amino acids. The V and J ends lost 5 bases and 1 base, in that order; junction bases with no gene match: 7. Germline V gene sequence: CDR1 SGHTA, CDR2 FQGNSA. The DNA for the CDR3 is TGTGCCAGCAGCCAAGACAGGGGCGAATCCTACGAGCAGTACTTC. Translation: CASSQDRGESYEQYF.

This chain links TRBV10-3 with TRBJ2-3; 8 nucleotides agree with TRBD1. V was pared by 8 bases and J by 2 bases, with 3 bases of the junction left unmatched. Germline lookup yields CDR1 ENHRY and CDR2 SYGVKD. The CDR3 loop spans 13 amino acids. CDR3 DNA: TGTGCCATCCGGACAGGGTCCACAGATACGCAGTATTTT. Encoded protein: CAIRTGSTDTQYF.

CDR3 DNA sequence: TGTGCCAGCAGTTTTGGACAGTCCCCTAACTATGGCTACACCTTC. Residues: CASSFGQSPNYGYTF. V gene TRBV7-9 combines with J gene TRBJ1-2; maybe TRBD1 (6 bases). Trimming stripped 6 bases from V and 0 bases from J, with 14 bases between. The V gene's germline CDR1 is SEHNR and CDR2 FQNEAQ (reference sequence). The CDR3 runs to 15 residues.

The chain combines TRBV7-6 with TRBJ2-7; TRBD1 matches 8 bases. The CDR3 contains 13 residues. CDR1 and CDR2 from the germline V gene are SGHVS and FNYEAQ. Trimming at V came to 6 bases and at J to 5 bases, leaving 6 bases not matched to a gene. DNA for the CDR3: TGTGCCAGCAGTTACGACAGGGGCCACGAGCAGTACTTC. This codes for CASSYDRGHEQYF.

J is TRBJ1-1 and V is TRBV28, with D perhaps TRBD1 (6 bases). Germline values: CDR1 MDHEN, CDR2 SYDVKM. V lost 7 bases, J lost 6 bases, and 18 bases lay in between. The CDR3 has 14 amino acids. The CDR3 DNA follows: TGTGCCAGCACCCTCCATGAAGGGGGATCTGAAGCTTTCTTT. It yields the protein CASTLHEGGSEAFF.

This clone appeared a few times. The CDR3: CASGGTVISYEQYF. CDR3 in DNA: TGTGCCAGCGGCGGGACAGTGATCTCCTACGAGCAGTACTTC. The J gene is TRBJ2-7, the V gene TRBV6-5; TRBD1 might be the D (7 bases). Germline assignment: CDR1 MNHEY and CDR2 SVGAGI. The CDR3 is made up of 14 amino acids. Trimming took 8 bases from V and 0 from J, leaving 14 bases between them.

This clone was counted a few times. This chain links TRBV10-1 with TRBJ1-6, with TRBD1 as a possible D gene (5 bases). CDR3 length equals 15 residues. V was pared by 5 bases and J by 5 bases, with 13 bases between. CDR1 and CDR2 (germline): WNHNN, SYGVQD (reference sequence). The CDR3 region is CASSSWGAHNSPLHF. In nucleotides, the CDR3 is TGCGCCAGCAGTAGCTGGGGCGCCCATAATTCACCCCTCCACTTT.

This sequence joins TRBV19 and TRBJ2-7; the D gene is possibly TRBD2 (5 bases). There are 12 residues in the CDR3. Germline V lookup: CDR1 LNHDA, CDR2 SQIVND (reference sequence). V was clipped by 5 bases and J by 10 bases, with 15 bases between them. The CDR3 loop is CASSASVGGQYF. In DNA form, the CDR3 reads TGTGCCAGTAGTGCGTCCGTCGGAGGACAGTACTTC.

The chain links TRBV7-2 to TRBJ2-1; 10 bases align to TRBD2. Trimming at V came to 6 bases and at J to 5 bases, leaving 10 bases not matched to a gene. The CDR3 runs 16 residues. Germline values: CDR1 SGHTA, CDR2 FQGNSA. CDR3 residues: CASRIARTSGHNEQFF. Here the CDR3 DNA reads TGTGCCAGCAGAATCGCGAGGACTAGCGGCCACAATGAGCAGTTCTTC.

The chain is built from TRBV2 and TRBJ1-3; D may be TRBD1 (5 bases). Trimming pared 6 bases from V and 8 bases from J, leaving 11 bases between. There are 12 residues in the CDR3. Germline V gene sequence: CDR1 SNHLY, CDR2 FYNNEI. CDR3 sequence (DNA): TGTGCCAGCAGGAGAGGGGAGTACACCATATATTTT. Protein: CASRRGEYTIYF.

V and J are TRBV7-8 and TRBJ2-3, with D possibly being TRBD2 (7 bases). Germline CDR1 and CDR2: SGHVS and FQNEAQ. The V end lost 2 bases, the J end lost 4 bases, and 22 bases lay between the germline ends. The CDR3 is 18 amino acids. Written as DNA, the CDR3 is TGTGCCAGCAGCTTATGGTCGGCGGGGGCAGGGGCACCAGATACGCAGTATTTT. It codes for CASSLWSAGAGAPDTQYF.

The CDR3 DNA follows: TGCGCCACCCGGACTAGCGGCTCGGCAGATACGCAGTATTTT. Amino acids: CATRTSGSADTQYF. V and J are TRBV5-1 and TRBJ2-3, with 10 bases that match TRBD2. Trimming cost V 9 bases and J 4 bases; bases outside gene matches: 8. This CDR3 has 14 residues. Per germline, CDR1 SGHRS and CDR2 YFSETQ.

The chain joins TRBV27 to TRBJ2-3, with unresolved D. Between the trimmed V and J ends, which lost 2 bases and 2 bases, there was a span of 17 bases. The CDR3 has 17 amino acids. Per germline, CDR1 MNHEY and CDR2 SMNVEV (reference sequence). CDR3 coding DNA: TGTGCCAGCAGTTTAAGCGTCGCAAGCGATTTCACAGATACGCAGTATTTT. Its protein is CASSLSVASDFTDTQYF.

The rearrangement uses TRBV9 and TRBJ1-3; D unclear. Trimming removed 3 bases from V and 1 base from J, with 11 bases in between. Germline CDR1 SGDLS, CDR2 YYNGEE. This CDR3 comprises 15 residues. The DNA of the CDR3 is TGTGCCAGCAGCGCCCTCCAGGCTTCTGGAAACACCATATATTTT. This translates into CASSALQASGNTIYF.